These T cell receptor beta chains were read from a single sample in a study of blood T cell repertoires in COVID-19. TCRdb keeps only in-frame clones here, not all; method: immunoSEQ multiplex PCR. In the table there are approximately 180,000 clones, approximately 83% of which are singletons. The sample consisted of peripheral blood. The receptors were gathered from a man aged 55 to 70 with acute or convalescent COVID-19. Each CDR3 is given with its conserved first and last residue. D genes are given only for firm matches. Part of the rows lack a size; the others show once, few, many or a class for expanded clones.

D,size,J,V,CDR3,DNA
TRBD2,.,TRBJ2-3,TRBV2,CADASGRLTDTQYF,TGTGCCGACGCTAGCGGGAGGCTCACAGATACGCAGTATTTT
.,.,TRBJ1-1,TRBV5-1,CASSFVMNTEAFF,TGCGCCAGCAGCTTCGTAATGAACACTGAAGCTTTCTTT
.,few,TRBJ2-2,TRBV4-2,CASSREVLAANTGELFF,TGTGCCAGCAGCCGGGAGGTTTTAGCGGCGAACACCGGGGAGCTGTTTTTT
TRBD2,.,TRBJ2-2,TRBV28,CASRPGTLAGGRPGELFF,TGTGCCAGCAGGCCCGGGACACTAGCGGGAGGGCGTCCCGGGGAGCTGTTTTTT
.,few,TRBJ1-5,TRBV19,CASSINSYGRQPQHF,TGTGCCAGTAGTATTAACTCCTACGGGAGACAGCCCCAGCATTTT
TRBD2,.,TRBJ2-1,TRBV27,CASSLGLAGEKTYNEQFF,TGTGCCAGCAGTTTGGGGCTAGCGGGAGAAAAAACCTACAATGAGCAGTTCTTC
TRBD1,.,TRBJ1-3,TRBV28,CASSRRWDRGSGNTIYF,TGTGCCAGCAGTCGTCGCTGGGACAGGGGATCCGGAAACACCATATATTTT
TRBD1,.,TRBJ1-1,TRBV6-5,CAGDGNHRGGAEAFF,TGTGCCGGTGACGGTAATCACAGGGGTGGGGCTGAAGCTTTCTTT
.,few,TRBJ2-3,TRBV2,CASSESRTSTDTQYF,TGTGCCAGCAGTGAATCCCGGACTAGCACAGATACGCAGTATTTT
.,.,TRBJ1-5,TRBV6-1,CASSERSMGSQPQHF,TGTGCCAGCAGTGAACGAAGTATGGGGAGTCAGCCCCAGCATTTT
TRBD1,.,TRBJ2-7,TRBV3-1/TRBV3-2,CASSPGQGEQYF,TGTGCCAGCAGCCCAGGACAGGGGGAGCAGTACTTC
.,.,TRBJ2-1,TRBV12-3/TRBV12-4,CASSSSFNEQFF,TGTGCCAGCAGTTCTAGCTTTAATGAGCAGTTCTTC
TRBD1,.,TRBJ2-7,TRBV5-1,CASSNGQGTLEQYF,TGCGCCAGCAGCAACGGACAGGGCACTCTAGAGCAGTACTTC
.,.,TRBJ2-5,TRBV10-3,CAISESGPRGETQYF,TGTGCCATCAGTGAGTCTGGACCCCGAGGGGAGACCCAGTACTTC
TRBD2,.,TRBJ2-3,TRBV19,CASGIAGGSTDTQYF,TGTGCCAGTGGGATAGCGGGAGGGAGCACAGATACGCAGTATTTT
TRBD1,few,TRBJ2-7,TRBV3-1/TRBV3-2,CASSQTRTGFTYEQYF,TGTGCCAGCAGCCAAACCCGGACAGGATTTACCTACGAGCAGTACTTC
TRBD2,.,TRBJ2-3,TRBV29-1,CSVEGTGTSGTDTQYF,TGCAGCGTTGAAGGGACCGGGACTAGCGGTACAGATACGCAGTATTTT
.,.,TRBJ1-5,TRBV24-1,CATNMPAEGNQPQHF,TGTGCCACCAACATGCCCGCTGAGGGCAATCAGCCCCAGCATTTT
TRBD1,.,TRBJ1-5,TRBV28,CASSLTRGNQPQHF,TGTGCCAGCAGTCTCACCAGGGGGAATCAGCCCCAGCATTTT
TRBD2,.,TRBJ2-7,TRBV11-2,CASSFGTSGWVPYEQYF,TGTGCCAGCAGCTTTGGGACTAGCGGGTGGGTCCCCTACGAGCAGTACTTC
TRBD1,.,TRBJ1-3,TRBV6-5,CASKTGDRGNTIYF,TGTGCCAGCAAGACAGGGGATCGCGGAAACACCATATATTTT
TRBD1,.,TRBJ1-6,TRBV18,CASSTGQGVESPLHF,TGTGCCAGCTCAACGGGACAGGGGGTCGAATCACCCCTCCACTTT
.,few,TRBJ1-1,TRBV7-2,CASSPAGRAPFF,TGTGCCAGCAGCCCCGCGGGCCGCGCTCCTTTCTTT
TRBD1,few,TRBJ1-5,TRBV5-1,CASSRTGAFSNQPQHF,TGCGCCAGCAGCCGGACAGGGGCGTTCAGCAATCAGCCCCAGCATTTT
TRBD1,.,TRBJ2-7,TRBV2,CASAYRGYEQYF,TGTGCCAGCGCGTACAGGGGATACGAGCAGTACTTC
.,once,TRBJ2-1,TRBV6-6,CASSHKRVDNEQFF,TGTGCCAGCAGTCACAAACGGGTAGACAATGAGCAGTTCTTC
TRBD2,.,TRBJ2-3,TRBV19,CASTLTNSGADTQYF,TGTGCCAGTACCCTCACCAATAGCGGGGCAGATACGCAGTATTTT
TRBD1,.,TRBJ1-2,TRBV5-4,CASSLTGGRYGYTF,TGTGCCAGCAGCTTGACAGGGGGAAGGTATGGCTACACCTTC
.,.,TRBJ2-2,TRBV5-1,CASSPGAAGELFF,TGCGCCAGCAGTCCGGGAGCGGCCGGGGAGCTGTTTTTT
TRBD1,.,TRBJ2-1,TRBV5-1,CASSLAGQFYNEQFF,TGCGCCAGCAGCTTGGCGGGACAGTTCTACAATGAGCAGTTCTTC
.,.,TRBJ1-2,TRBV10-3,CAITPGEGLDYGYTF,TGTGCCATCACCCCGGGGGAGGGGTTGGACTATGGCTACACCTTC
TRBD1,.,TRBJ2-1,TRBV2,CASSDRDRVVYNEQFF,TGTGCCAGCAGTGACCGGGACAGGGTCGTATACAATGAGCAGTTCTTC
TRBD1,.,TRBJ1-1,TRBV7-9,CASSLVGQAMNTEAFF,TGTGCCAGCAGCTTAGTTGGACAGGCGATGAACACTGAAGCTTTCTTT
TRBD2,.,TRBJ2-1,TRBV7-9,CASSTQRGYNEQFF,TGTGCCAGCAGCACCCAGCGGGGGTACAATGAGCAGTTCTTC
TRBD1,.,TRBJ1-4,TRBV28,CASSPTGQGIGEKLFF,TGTGCCAGCAGTCCCACCGGACAGGGAATTGGCGAAAAACTGTTTTTT
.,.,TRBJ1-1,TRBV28,CASSFPGSIEAFF,TGTGCCAGCAGTTTCCCAGGGTCCATTGAAGCTTTCTTT
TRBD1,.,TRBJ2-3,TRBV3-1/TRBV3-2,CASSLGDRAQYF,TGTGCCAGCAGCCTAGGGGACAGGGCGCAGTATTTT
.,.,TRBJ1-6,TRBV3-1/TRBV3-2,CASSLGQYNSPLHF,TGTGCCAGCAGTCTCGGACAGTATAATTCACCCCTCCACTTT
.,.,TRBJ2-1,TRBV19,CASKQNSNEQFF,TGTGCCAGTAAACAGAACTCCAATGAGCAGTTCTTC
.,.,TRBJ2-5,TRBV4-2,CASSQGPTRRETQYF,TGTGCCAGCAGCCAAGGCCCTACTAGACGAGAGACCCAGTACTTC
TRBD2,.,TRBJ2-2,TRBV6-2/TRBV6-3,CASTYGRGMTGELFF,TGTGCCAGCACTTACGGGAGGGGGATGACCGGGGAGCTGTTTTTT
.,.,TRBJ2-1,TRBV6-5,CASKRASSYNEQFF,TGTGCCAGCAAACGCGCTAGCTCCTACAATGAGCAGTTCTTC
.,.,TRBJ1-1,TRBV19,CASSNVRWTEAFF,TGTGCCAGTAGTAATGTACGGTGGACTGAAGCTTTCTTT
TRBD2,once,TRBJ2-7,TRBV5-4,CASSRGLGLYEQYF,TGTGCCAGCAGTCGGGGACTAGGTCTCTACGAGCAGTACTTC
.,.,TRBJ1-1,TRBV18,CASSPREDRNTEAFF,TGTGCCAGCTCACCACGCGAGGACAGAAACACTGAAGCTTTCTTT
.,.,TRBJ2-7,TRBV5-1,CASSPSPGYEQYF,TGCGCCAGCAGCCCATCTCCGGGATACGAGCAGTACTTC
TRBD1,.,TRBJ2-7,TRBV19,CASSPSGTGAYEQYF,TGTGCCAGTAGTCCGTCCGGGACAGGGGCCTACGAGCAGTACTTC
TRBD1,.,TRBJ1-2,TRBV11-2,CASSSARGRQGAYGYTF,TGTGCCAGCAGCTCGGCCCGTGGCCGACAGGGGGCCTATGGCTACACCTTC
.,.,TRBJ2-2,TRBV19,CASSIGGTGELFF,TGTGCCAGTAGTATCGGGGGCACCGGGGAGCTGTTTTTT
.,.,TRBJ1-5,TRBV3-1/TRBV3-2,CASSQGTKDQPQHF,TGTGCCAGCAGCCAAGGGACAAAGGATCAGCCCCAGCATTTT
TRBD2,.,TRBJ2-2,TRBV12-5,CAGRASGSINTGELFF,TGTGCTGGTCGGGCTAGCGGGAGCATAAACACCGGGGAGCTGTTTTTT
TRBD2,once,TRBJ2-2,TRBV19,CASSIWAGVNAGELFF,TGTGCCAGTAGTATATGGGCGGGAGTGAATGCCGGGGAGCTGTTTTTT
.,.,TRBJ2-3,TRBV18,CASSPGEADTQYF,TGTGCCAGCTCTCCCGGAGAAGCAGATACGCAGTATTTT
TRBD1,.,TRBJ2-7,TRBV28,CASSFTGTAYEQYF,TGTGCCAGCAGTTTTACCGGGACAGCCTACGAGCAGTACTTC
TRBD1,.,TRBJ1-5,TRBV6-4,CASSEQGAQQPQHF,TGTGCCAGCAGTGAACAGGGGGCACAGCAGCCCCAGCATTTT
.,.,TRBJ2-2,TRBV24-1,CATSDAEGSYTGELFF,TGTGCCACCAGTGACGCGGAGGGGAGTTACACCGGGGAGCTGTTTTTT
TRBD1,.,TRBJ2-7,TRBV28,CASSLVGAGTVSREQYF,TGTGCCAGCAGTTTGGTAGGAGCAGGGACAGTATCCCGCGAGCAGTACTTC